Each of the 9 T cell receptor beta chains below was sequenced from the same sample in a study of blood T cell repertoires in COVID-19. Sequencing used immunoSEQ multiplex PCR; TCRdb keeps in-frame clones, though not all of them. The repertoire holds about 140,000 clones, with 65% to 80% as singletons. The specimen was peripheral blood. These receptors were taken from a man aged 55 to 69 with acute or convalescent COVID-19.

In its sample, this clone was seen once. The chain links TRBV29-1 to TRBJ2-7; 8 nucleotides align to TRBD2. Germline V lookup: CDR1 SQVTM, CDR2 ANQGSEA. V gave up 6 bases and J gave up 5 bases; unmatched junction bases: 6. This CDR3 is 12 amino acids long. CDR3 region: CSVGGGLHEQYF. For the CDR3, the DNA is TGCAGCGTCGGCGGGGGGTTGCACGAGCAGTACTTC.

The J gene is TRBJ1-1, the V gene TRBV5-1; D might be TRBD1 (5 bases). Germline V gene data show CDR1 as SGHRS and CDR2 as YFSETQ. The CDR3 is 14 residues long. V was cut by 4 bases and J by 1 base, with 11 bases left in between. The CDR3 DNA sequence: TGCGCCAGCAGCCCAGGGCCCTCGAACACTGAAGCTTTCTTT. Amino acid sequence: CASSPGPSNTEAFF.

This rearrangement joins TRBV21-1 to TRBJ2-1; the D call in the table, TRBD2, was not verified against the DNA. TRBV21-1 is a documented pseudogene. This CDR3 is 15 amino acids long. The DNA for the CDR3 is TGTGCCAGCAGCAAACCAGCGGCCCCCTACAATGAGCAGTTCTTC. The encoded protein is CASSKPAAPYNEQFF.

The chain has TRBV6-5 and TRBJ1-4, with D perhaps TRBD1 (6 bases). Germline values: CDR1 MNHEY, CDR2 SVGAGI. The CDR3 contains 15 residues. V was clipped by 5 bases and J by 3 bases, with 13 bases between them. CDR3 sequence (DNA): TGTGCCAGCAGTCACCGACAGGTCCCTAATGAAAAACTGTTTTTT. This codes for CASSHRQVPNEKLFF.

A single count supports this clone. The chain links TRBV9 to TRBJ1-4; a weak D match, TRBD1 (6 bases). The V gene lost 2 bases and the J gene lost 0 bases, with 11 bases spanning the gap. Germline CDR1 is SGDLS and CDR2 is YYNGEE. This CDR3 has 16 amino acids. The CDR3 loop is CASSVGTLATNEKLFF. In DNA, the CDR3 is TGTGCCAGCAGCGTCGGGACATTGGCAACTAATGAAAAACTGTTTTTT.

The V gene is TRBV6-5, the J gene TRBJ2-7; 9 bases are a match to TRBD2. Germline lookup yields CDR1 MNHEY and CDR2 SVGAGI. V shed 6 bases and J 0 bases; nucleotides not matched to a gene: 3. CDR3 size: 14 residues. In DNA, the CDR3 is TGTGCCAGCAGCAGACTAGCGGACTCCTACGAGCAGTACTTC. It codes for CASSRLADSYEQYF.

This chain links TRBV9 with TRBJ2-5; 12 bases agree with TRBD2. V lost 6 bases to trimming and J lost 4 bases; unmatched junction nucleotides: 4. The CDR3 runs to 14 residues. In germline, CDR1 is SGDLS, CDR2 YYNGEE. CDR3 nucleotides: TGTGCCAGCACCCCGGGACTAGCGGGAGAGACCCAGTACTTC. Its translation: CASTPGLAGETQYF.

The chain is built from TRBV6-2 or TRBV6-3 and TRBJ1-6; D may be TRBD1 (6 bases). Germline values: CDR1 MNHEY, CDR2 SVGEGT. The CDR3 covers 17 residues. V was clipped by 4 bases and J by 8 bases, with 21 bases between them. In DNA, the CDR3 is TGTGCCAGCAGTTCCCCACAGGGACCCTATAGGGATTCACCCCTCCACTTT. This codes for CASSSPQGPYRDSPLHF.

The chain uses TRBV15 and TRBJ1-4; 7 nucleotides align to TRBD1. The CDR3 has 14 residues. Germline values: CDR1 LNHNV, CDR2 YYDKDF (reference sequence). Losses at the gene ends were 5 bases for V and 5 bases for J; bases not matched to a gene: 5. CDR3 region: CATSQGQRNEKLFF. DNA for the CDR3: TGTGCCACCAGCCAGGGACAGCGGAATGAAAAACTGTTTTTT.